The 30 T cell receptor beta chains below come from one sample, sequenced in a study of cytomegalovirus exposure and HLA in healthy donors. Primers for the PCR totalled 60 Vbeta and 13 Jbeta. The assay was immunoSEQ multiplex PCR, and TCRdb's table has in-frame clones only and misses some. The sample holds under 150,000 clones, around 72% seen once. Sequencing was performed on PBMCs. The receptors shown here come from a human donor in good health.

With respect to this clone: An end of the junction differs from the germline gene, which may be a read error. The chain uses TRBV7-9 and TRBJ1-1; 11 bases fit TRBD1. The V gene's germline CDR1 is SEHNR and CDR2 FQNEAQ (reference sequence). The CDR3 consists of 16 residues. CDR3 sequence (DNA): TGTTCCAGCAGCTTATGGACAGGGGGCGCAAGGACTGAAGCTTTCTTT. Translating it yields CSSSLWTGGARTEAFF.

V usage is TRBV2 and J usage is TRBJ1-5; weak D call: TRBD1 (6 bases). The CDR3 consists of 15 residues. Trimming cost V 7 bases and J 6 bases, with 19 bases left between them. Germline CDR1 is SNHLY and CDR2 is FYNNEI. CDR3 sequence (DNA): TGTGCCAGCACGGTAGGGCAGGGGCGGTCTCAGCCCCAGCATTTT. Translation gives CASTVGQGRSQPQHF.

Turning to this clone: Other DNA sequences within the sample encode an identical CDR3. The CDR3 here is CASSRLGTSGYEQYF. The CDR3 DNA sequence: TGTGCCAGCAGCAGATTAGGAACTAGTGGCTACGAGCAGTACTTC. The V call is TRBV9, the J call TRBJ2-7, with D perhaps TRBD2 (5 bases). The germline V gene has CDR1 SGDLS and CDR2 YYNGEE. The CDR3 loop spans 15 amino acids. The V end lost 4 bases, the J end lost 3 bases, and 17 bases lay between the germline ends.

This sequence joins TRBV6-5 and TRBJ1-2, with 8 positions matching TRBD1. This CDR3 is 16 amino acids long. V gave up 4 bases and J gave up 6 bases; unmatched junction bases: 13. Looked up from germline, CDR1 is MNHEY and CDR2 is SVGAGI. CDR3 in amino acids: CASSSFRTGPADGYTF. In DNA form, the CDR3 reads TGTGCCAGCAGTTCATTCAGGACAGGGCCGGCGGATGGCTACACCTTC.

Written as DNA, the CDR3 is TGTGCCAGCAGCGTAGCGGGGATCGGCTTGGGGAATGAGCAGTTCTTC. Encoded protein: CASSVAGIGLGNEQFF. The V gene is TRBV9, the J gene TRBJ2-1; weak D call: TRBD2 (5 bases). The V gene's germline CDR1 is SGDLS and CDR2 YYNGEE. The CDR3 is 16 residues long. Trimming shortened V by 0 bases and J by 7 bases, and 17 bases separated the two germline ends.

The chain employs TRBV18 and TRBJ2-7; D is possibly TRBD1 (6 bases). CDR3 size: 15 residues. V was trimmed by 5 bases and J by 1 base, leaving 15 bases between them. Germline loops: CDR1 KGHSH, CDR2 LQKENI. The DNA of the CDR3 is TGTGCCAGCTCATCCTCCTTGGGACAATCCTACGAGCAGTACTTC. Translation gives CASSSSLGQSYEQYF.

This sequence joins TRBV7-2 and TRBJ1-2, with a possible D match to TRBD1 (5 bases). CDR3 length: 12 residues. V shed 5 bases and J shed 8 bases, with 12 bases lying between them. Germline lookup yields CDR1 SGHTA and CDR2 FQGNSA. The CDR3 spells CASSPAGVGYTF. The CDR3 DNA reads TGTGCCAGCAGCCCCGCGGGGGTCGGCTACACCTTC.

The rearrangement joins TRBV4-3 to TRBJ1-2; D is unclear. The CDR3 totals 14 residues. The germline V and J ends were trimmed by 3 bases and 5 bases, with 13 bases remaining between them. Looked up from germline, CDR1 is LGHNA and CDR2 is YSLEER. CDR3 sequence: CASSQGLGLYGYTF. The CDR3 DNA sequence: TGCGCCAGCAGCCAGGGCCTGGGTCTTTATGGCTACACCTTC.

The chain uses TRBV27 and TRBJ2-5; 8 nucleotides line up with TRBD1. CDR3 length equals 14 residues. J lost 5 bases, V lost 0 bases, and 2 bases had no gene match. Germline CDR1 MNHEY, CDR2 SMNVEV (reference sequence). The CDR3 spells CASSLSTGVETQYF. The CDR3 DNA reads TGTGCCAGCAGTTTATCGACAGGGGTTGAGACCCAGTACTTC.

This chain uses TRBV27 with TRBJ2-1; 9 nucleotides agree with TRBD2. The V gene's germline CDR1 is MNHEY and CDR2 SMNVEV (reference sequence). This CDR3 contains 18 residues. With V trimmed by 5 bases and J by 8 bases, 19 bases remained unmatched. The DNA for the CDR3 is TGTGCCAGCAGTCCACAGTTAATGCTAGCGGGGATTCTCGATGAGCAGTTCTTC. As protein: CASSPQLMLAGILDEQFF.

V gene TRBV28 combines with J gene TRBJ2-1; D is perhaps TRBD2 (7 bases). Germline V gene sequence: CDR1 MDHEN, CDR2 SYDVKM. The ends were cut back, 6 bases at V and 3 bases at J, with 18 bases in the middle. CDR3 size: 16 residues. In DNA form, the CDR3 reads TGTGCCAGCAGGGGGGGGGCAGGGTGGAACTACAATGAGCAGTTCTTC. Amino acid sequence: CASRGGAGWNYNEQFF. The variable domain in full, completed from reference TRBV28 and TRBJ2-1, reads DVKVTQSSRYLVKRTGEKVFLECVQDMDHENMFWYRQDPGLGLRLIYFSYDVKMKEKGDIPEGYSVSREKKERFSLILESASTNQTSMYLCASRGGAGWNYNEQFFGPGTRLTVL.

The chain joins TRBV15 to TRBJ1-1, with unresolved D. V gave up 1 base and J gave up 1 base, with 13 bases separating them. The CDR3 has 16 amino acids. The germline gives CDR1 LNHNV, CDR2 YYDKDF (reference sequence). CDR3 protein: CATSRGSLARNTEAFF. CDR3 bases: TGTGCCACCAGCAGAGGGTCGTTGGCAAGGAACACTGAAGCTTTCTTT.

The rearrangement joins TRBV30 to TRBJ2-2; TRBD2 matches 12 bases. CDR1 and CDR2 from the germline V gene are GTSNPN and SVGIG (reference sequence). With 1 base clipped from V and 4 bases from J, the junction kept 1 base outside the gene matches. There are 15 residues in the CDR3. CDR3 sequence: CAWSEGLAGTGELFF. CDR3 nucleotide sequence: TGTGCCTGGAGTGAGGGACTAGCGGGCACCGGGGAGCTGTTTTTT.

CDR3 loop: CASRGPPGLSNSPLHF. The CDR3 DNA reads as TGTGCCAGCAGAGGACCTCCGGGACTGTCTAATTCACCCCTCCACTTT. The chain carries TRBV6-4 and TRBJ1-6; weak D call: TRBD1 (5 bases). The length of the CDR3 is 16 residues. Germline V CDR1 and CDR2: MRHNA, SNTAGT. The V and J ends lost 6 bases and 6 bases respectively, with 18 bases between them.

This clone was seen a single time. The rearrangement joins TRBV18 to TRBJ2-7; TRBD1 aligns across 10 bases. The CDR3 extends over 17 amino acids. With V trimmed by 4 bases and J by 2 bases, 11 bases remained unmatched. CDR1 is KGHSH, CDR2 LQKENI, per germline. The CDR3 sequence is CASSRDRDRGPTYEQYF. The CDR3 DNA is TGTGCCAGCTCACGGGACCGGGACAGGGGACCGACCTACGAGCAGTACTTC.

In DNA, the CDR3 is TGTGCCAGCAGTCTAACAGGGAGCGCCTATGGCTACACCTTC. Translating it yields CASSLTGSAYGYTF. The chain combines TRBV27 with TRBJ1-2, with TRBD1 as a possible D gene (6 bases). V lost 5 bases and J 4 bases, leaving 14 bases between the germline ends. CDR3 length equals 14 residues. Per germline, CDR1 MNHEY and CDR2 SMNVEV (reference sequence).

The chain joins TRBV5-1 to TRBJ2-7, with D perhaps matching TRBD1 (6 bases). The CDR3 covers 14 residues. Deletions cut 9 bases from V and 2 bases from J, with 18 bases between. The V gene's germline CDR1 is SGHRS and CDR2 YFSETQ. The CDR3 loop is CATARTVGAYEQYF. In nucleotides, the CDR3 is TGCGCCACCGCGAGGACAGTTGGGGCCTACGAGCAGTACTTC.

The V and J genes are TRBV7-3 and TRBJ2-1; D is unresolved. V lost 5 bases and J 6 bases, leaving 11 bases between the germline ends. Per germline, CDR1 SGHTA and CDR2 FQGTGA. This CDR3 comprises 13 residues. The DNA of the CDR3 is TGTGCCAGCAGCCCCCTAGTAGGCAATGAGCAGTTCTTC. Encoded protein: CASSPLVGNEQFF.

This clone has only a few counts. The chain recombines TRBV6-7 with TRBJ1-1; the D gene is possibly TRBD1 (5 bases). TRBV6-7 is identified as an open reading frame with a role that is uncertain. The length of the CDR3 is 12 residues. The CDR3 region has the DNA TGTCCGGGGGGTGAAACAGGCCCTGAAGCTTTCTTT. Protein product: CPGGETGPEAFF.

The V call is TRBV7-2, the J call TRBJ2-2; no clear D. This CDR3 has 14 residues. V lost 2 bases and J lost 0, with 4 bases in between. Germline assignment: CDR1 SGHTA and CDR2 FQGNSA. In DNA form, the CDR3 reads TGTGCCAGCAGCTTAACACCGAACACCGGGGAGCTGTTTTTT. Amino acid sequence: CASSLTPNTGELFF.

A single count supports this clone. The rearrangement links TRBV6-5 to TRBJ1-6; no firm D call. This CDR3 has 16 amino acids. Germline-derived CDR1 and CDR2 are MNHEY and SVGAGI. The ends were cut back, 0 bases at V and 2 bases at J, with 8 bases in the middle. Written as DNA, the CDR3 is TGTGCCAGCAGTTACTCGCAGAGGGCCTATAATTCACCCCTCCACTTT. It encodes CASSYSQRAYNSPLHF.

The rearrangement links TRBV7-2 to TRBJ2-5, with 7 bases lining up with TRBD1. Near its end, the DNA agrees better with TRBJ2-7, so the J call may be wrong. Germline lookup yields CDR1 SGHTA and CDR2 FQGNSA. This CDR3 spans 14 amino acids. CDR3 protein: CASSSRQGGHEQYF. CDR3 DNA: TGTGCCAGCAGCTCGAGACAGGGCGGACACGAGCAGTACTTC.

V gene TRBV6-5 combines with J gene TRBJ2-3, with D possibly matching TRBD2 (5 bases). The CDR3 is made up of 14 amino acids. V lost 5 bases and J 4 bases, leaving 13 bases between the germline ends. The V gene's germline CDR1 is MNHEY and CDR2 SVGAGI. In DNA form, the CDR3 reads TGTGCCAGCAGTCCCGGACTGAAGGCAGATACGCAGTATTTT. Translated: CASSPGLKADTQYF.

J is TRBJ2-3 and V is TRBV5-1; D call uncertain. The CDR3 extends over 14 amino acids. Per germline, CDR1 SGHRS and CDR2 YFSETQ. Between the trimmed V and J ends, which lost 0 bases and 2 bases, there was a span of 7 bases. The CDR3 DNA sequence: TGCGCCAGCAGCTTGGGACACAACACAGATACGCAGTATTTT. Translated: CASSLGHNTDTQYF.

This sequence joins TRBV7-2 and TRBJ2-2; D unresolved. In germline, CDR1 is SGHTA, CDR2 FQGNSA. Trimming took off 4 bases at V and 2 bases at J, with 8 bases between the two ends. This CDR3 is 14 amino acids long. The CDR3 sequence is CASSSGPNTGELFF. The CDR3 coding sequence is TGTGCCAGCAGCTCTGGCCCAAACACCGGGGAGCTGTTTTTT.

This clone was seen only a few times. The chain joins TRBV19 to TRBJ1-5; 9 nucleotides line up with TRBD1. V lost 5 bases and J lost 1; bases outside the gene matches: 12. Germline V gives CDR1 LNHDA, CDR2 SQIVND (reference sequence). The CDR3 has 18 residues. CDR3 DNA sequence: TGTGCCAGTAGTCCGCCGGGACAGGGTCCGGTGAGCAATCAGCCCCAGCATTTT. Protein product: CASSPPGQGPVSNQPQHF.

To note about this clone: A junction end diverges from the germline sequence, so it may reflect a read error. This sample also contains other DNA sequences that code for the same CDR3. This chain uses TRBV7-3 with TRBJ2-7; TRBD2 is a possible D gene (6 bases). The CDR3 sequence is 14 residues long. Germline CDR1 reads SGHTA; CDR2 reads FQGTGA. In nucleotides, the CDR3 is TGTGCCAGCAGCTTAGGAGGGTTCTCCTACGAACAGTACTTC. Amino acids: CASSLGGFSYEQYF.

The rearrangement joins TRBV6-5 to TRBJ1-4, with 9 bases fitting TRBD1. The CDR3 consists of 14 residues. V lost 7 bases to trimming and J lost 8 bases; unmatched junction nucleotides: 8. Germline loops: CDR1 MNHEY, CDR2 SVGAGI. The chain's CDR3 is CASKRDRVIEKLFF. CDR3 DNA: TGTGCCAGCAAAAGGGACAGGGTAATCGAAAAACTGTTTTTT.

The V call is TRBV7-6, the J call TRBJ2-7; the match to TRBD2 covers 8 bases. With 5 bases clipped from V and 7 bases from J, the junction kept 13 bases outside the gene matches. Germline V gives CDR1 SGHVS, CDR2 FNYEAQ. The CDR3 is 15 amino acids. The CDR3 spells CASSASGGRMHEQYF. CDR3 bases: TGTGCCAGCAGCGCTTCGGGCGGGAGGATGCATGAGCAGTACTTC.

In DNA, the CDR3 is TGTGCCAGCAGCTCGAGGGTGCAGACCCAGTACTTC. Its protein product is CASSSRVQTQYF. This chain connects TRBV7-2 to TRBJ2-5; a possible D gene is TRBD2 (5 bases). The CDR3 runs to 12 residues. The germline V gene has CDR1 SGHTA and CDR2 FQGNSA. V was pared by 4 bases and J by 6 bases, with 9 bases between.